This T cell receptor beta chain is from a study of molecular identifiers for immune sequencing clone quantification. Regarding the study as a whole: Detecting spiked Jurkat TCR RNA from one cell among around 930,000 naive cells was reportedly possible. Molecules of identical TCR sharing a barcode could underestimate highly expanded clone sizes.

Germline CDR1 SNHLY, CDR2 FYNNEI. Trimming stripped 7 bases from V and 4 bases from J, with 13 bases between. CDR3 length equals 14 residues. In its sample, this clonotype was seen a few times. Its antigen is currently unknown. Sorting isolated naive CD8 T cells as CD8+CD4-CCR7+CD45RA+ events. TCRdb ran MiXCR on the PCR reads and lists one entry per CDR3 protein. The table shows under 600,000 distinct CDR3 sequences, with over 20% occurring only once. The chain recombines TRBV2 with TRBJ2-2, with D tentatively TRBD1 (5 bases). The sequencing sample was made of naive CD8+ T cells from blood, with Jurkat cell RNA spiked in. Stated subset: FACS-sorted CD8+CD4-CCR7+CD45RA+ naive T cells. The clonotype originates from a human donor in good health. Some libraries in this study had Jurkat cell RNA spiked in. CDR3 protein: CASTRGFGTGELFF. Here the CDR3 DNA reads TGTGCCAGCACTAGGGGTTTTGGCACCGGGGAGCTGTTTTTT.